Shown below are 28 T cell receptor beta chains from a single sample sequenced in a study of blood T cell repertoires in COVID-19. Libraries were prepared by immunoSEQ multiplex PCR; TCRdb keeps only in-frame clonotypes and omits some of them. The sample carries 100,000 to 150,000 clones, 79% recorded once. Input material: peripheral blood. The origin of the receptors is a man aged 35 to 55 with active or convalescent COVID-19.

The CDR3 loop is CASSKQGASKNYEQYF. The CDR3 bases are TGTGCCAGCAGTAAACAGGGGGCCTCTAAGAACTACGAGCAGTACTTC. The chain has TRBV27 and TRBJ2-7, with 9 bases matching TRBD1. The CDR3 has 16 amino acids. Germline V lookup: CDR1 MNHEY, CDR2 SMNVEV (reference sequence). V shed 5 bases, J shed 3 bases, and the junction held 11 bases outside the gene matches.

The chain carries TRBV28 and TRBJ1-2; D is unclear. Germline CDR1 MDHEN, CDR2 SYDVKM. CDR3 size: 15 residues. Trimming stripped 5 bases from V and 7 bases from J, with 20 bases between. CDR3 bases: TGTGCCAGCAGTGCACCGGGAGCATCACGGGTTGGCTACACCTTC. It encodes CASSAPGASRVGYTF.

The J gene is TRBJ1-6, the V gene TRBV2, with a weak D call TRBD1 (5 bases). V lost 6 bases and J lost 6, with 12 bases in between. This CDR3 region has 14 residues. Germline V gene sequence: CDR1 SNHLY, CDR2 FYNNEI. The CDR3 region is CASSMTEINSPLHF. The CDR3 coding sequence is TGTGCCAGCAGCATGACAGAGATTAATTCACCCCTCCACTTT.

The V call is TRBV18, the J call TRBJ2-1; 9 bases align to TRBD2. After removal of 2 bases from V and 3 bases from J, the junction contained 2 bases not matched to a gene. Germline lookup yields CDR1 KGHSH and CDR2 LQKENI. The CDR3 extends over 15 amino acids. The CDR3: CASSPGTSIYNEQFF. The CDR3 DNA reads as TGTGCCAGCTCACCAGGGACTAGCATCTACAATGAGCAGTTCTTC.

The chain carries TRBV14 and TRBJ2-1; weak D call: TRBD2 (6 bases). The CDR3 is made up of 15 amino acids. Germline V gene data show CDR1 as SGHDN and CDR2 as FVKESK. V gave up 3 bases and J gave up 3 bases, with 12 bases separating them. The DNA for the CDR3 is TGTGCCAGCAGCCACCGGGGGACTTTCTACAATGAGCAGTTCTTC. Its translation: CASSHRGTFYNEQFF. Filled out from reference TRBV14 and TRBJ2-1, the complete variable domain reads EAGVTQFPSHSVIEKGQTVTLRCDPISGHDNLYWYRRVMGKEIKFLLHFVKESKQDESGMPNNRFLAERTGGTYSTLKVQPAELEDSGVYFCASSHRGTFYNEQFFGPGTRLTVL.

The chain uses TRBV10-3 and TRBJ2-3, with D possibly matching TRBD1 (5 bases). The CDR3 consists of 15 residues. The germline gives CDR1 ENHRY, CDR2 SYGVKD. V was trimmed by 4 bases and J by 0 bases, leaving 11 bases between them. Here the CDR3 DNA reads TGTGCCATCAGTGTAGGGGCTTCTAGCACAGATACGCAGTATTTT. Its protein is CAISVGASSTDTQYF.

The genes are TRBV27 and TRBJ2-1, with 8 bases lining up with TRBD2. V gave up 4 bases and J gave up 4 bases; unmatched junction bases: 6. CDR1 is MNHEY, CDR2 SMNVEV, per germline (reference sequence). The CDR3 extends over 15 amino acids. The CDR3 here is CASSYGGGRYNEQFF. The CDR3 DNA follows: TGTGCCAGCAGTTACGGCGGGGGGCGTTACAATGAGCAGTTCTTC.

The chain recombines TRBV9 with TRBJ2-1; D ambiguous. Germline V gives CDR1 SGDLS, CDR2 YYNGEE. The V and J ends lost 0 bases and 6 bases respectively, with 7 bases between them. The CDR3 extends over 13 amino acids. The CDR3 coding sequence is TGTGCCAGCAGCGTAGAGCCTAGCAATGAGCAGTTCTTC. Translation gives CASSVEPSNEQFF.

This clone appeared many times. The rearrangement joins TRBV29-1 to TRBJ2-7; TRBD2 matches at 13 bases. The CDR3 length is 12 residues. Germline CDR1 is SQVTM and CDR2 is ANQGSEA. Losses at the gene ends were 7 bases for V and 3 bases for J; bases not matched to a gene: 0. Here the CDR3 DNA reads TGCAGCGGGACTAGCGGGGGCTACGAGCAGTACTTC. It is translated as CSGTSGGYEQYF.

This clone was seen just once. The chain has TRBV27 and TRBJ2-2; D is possibly TRBD1 (5 bases). The ends were cut back, 4 bases at V and 0 bases at J, with 6 bases in the middle. Germline CDR1 MNHEY, CDR2 SMNVEV (reference sequence). The length of the CDR3 is 14 residues. The CDR3 sequence: CASSWGANTGELFF. The CDR3 DNA reads TGTGCCAGCAGTTGGGGCGCGAACACCGGGGAGCTGTTTTTT.

The genes are TRBV7-2 and TRBJ2-7; D is undetermined. CDR3 length: 14 residues. CDR1 and CDR2 from the germline V gene are SGHTA and FQGNSA. The germline V and J ends were trimmed by 6 bases and 7 bases, with 19 bases remaining between them. The CDR3 loop is CASRLPGRLEEQYF. The CDR3 DNA reads as TGTGCCAGCAGACTCCCCGGCCGGCTAGAGGAGCAGTACTTC. The full variable domain, completed using reference TRBV7-2 and TRBJ2-7, is GAGVSQSPSNKVTEKGKDVELRCDPISGHTALYWYRQSLGQGLEFLIYFQGNSAPDKSGLPSDRFSAERTGGSVSTLTIQRTQQEDSAVYLCASRLPGRLEEQYFGPGTRLTVT.

This clone was observed a handful of times. The chain has TRBV12-5 and TRBJ2-7, with 9 nucleotides matching TRBD1. Trimming took 5 bases from V and 3 from J; bases not matched to a gene: 2. This CDR3 comprises 13 residues. The germline gives CDR1 LGHNT, CDR2 FRNRAP. CDR3 residues: CASGTDRGYEQYF. CDR3 nucleotide sequence: TGTGCTAGTGGTACGGACAGGGGCTACGAGCAGTACTTC.

V and J are TRBV30 and TRBJ1-6; tentatively, D is TRBD1 (5 bases). The V and J ends lost 6 bases and 10 bases respectively, with 16 bases between them. This CDR3 region has 13 residues. The germline V gene has CDR1 GTSNPN and CDR2 SVGIG (reference sequence). The CDR3 region is CACDSRWGSPLHF. For the CDR3, the DNA is TGTGCCTGTGACAGCCGGTGGGGATCACCCCTCCACTTT.

Worth noting for this clone: The sample has other DNA sequences that encode this CDR3 too. The genes are TRBV5-1 and TRBJ2-2; perhaps TRBD1 as D (6 bases). The germline V gene has CDR1 SGHRS and CDR2 YFSETQ. The CDR3 is 15 residues long. V lost 0 bases and J lost 2, with 8 bases in between. This chain's CDR3 is CASSLGTANTGELFF. CDR3 sequence (DNA): TGCGCCAGCAGCTTGGGGACAGCTAACACCGGGGAGCTGTTTTTT.

The chain carries TRBV6-2 or TRBV6-3 and TRBJ2-2, with D perhaps matching TRBD1 (6 bases). Germline lookup yields CDR1 MNHEY and CDR2 SVGEGT. CDR3 length equals 17 residues. V lost 2 bases, J lost 0 bases, and 13 bases lay in between. The CDR3 bases are TGTGCCAGCAGTTACAGAGGGGGTGAAGCGAACACCGGGGAGCTGTTTTTT. It is translated as CASSYRGGEANTGELFF.

On this clone itself: Distinct nucleotide sequences in the sample also encode this CDR3. The chain employs TRBV5-1 and TRBJ1-1, with TRBD1 matching 7 bases. Trimming took 0 bases from V and 3 from J; bases not matched to a gene: 5. Germline CDR1 SGHRS, CDR2 YFSETQ. The CDR3 has 15 amino acids. CDR3 sequence: CASSLEGAPDTEAFF. The CDR3, as DNA: TGCGCCAGCAGCTTGGAGGGGGCGCCGGACACTGAAGCTTTCTTT. Full variable domain (remainder filled in from reference TRBV5-1 and TRBJ1-1): KAGVTQTPRYLIKTRGQQVTLSCSPISGHRSVSWYQQTPGQGLQFLFEYFSETQRNKGNFPGRFSGRQFSNSRSEMNVSTLELGDSALYLCASSLEGAPDTEAFFGQGTRLTVV.

J is TRBJ2-3 and V is TRBV24-1, with 7 bases matching TRBD2. This CDR3 is 15 amino acids long. Per the germline V gene, CDR1 is KGHDR and CDR2 is SFDVKD. V was pared by 5 bases and J by 0 bases, with 4 bases of the junction left unmatched. CDR3: CATSGTGGSTDTQYF. The CDR3 DNA is TGTGCCACCAGTGGCACGGGGGGAAGCACAGATACGCAGTATTTT.

The chain couples TRBV11-2 to TRBJ1-1; D gene ambiguous. V lost 0 bases to trimming and J lost 0 bases, with 8 bases between them. The CDR3 length is 15 residues. Per the germline V gene, CDR1 is SGHAT and CDR2 is FQNNGV. The CDR3 protein is CASSLEAFMNTEAFF. The DNA for the CDR3 is TGTGCCAGCAGCTTAGAAGCCTTCATGAACACTGAAGCTTTCTTT.

The chain combines TRBV7-2 with TRBJ2-2; D not certain. From germline, CDR1 is SGHTA and CDR2 FQGNSA. This CDR3 region has 13 residues. The germline V and J ends were trimmed by 3 bases and 5 bases, with 7 bases remaining between them. DNA for the CDR3: TGTGCCAGCAGCTTTTACGAGACCGGGGAGCTGTTTTTT. Its translation is CASSFYETGELFF.

This chain uses TRBV5-6 with TRBJ2-5; 11 bases are a match to TRBD1. After removal of 4 bases from V and 4 bases from J, the junction contained 9 bases not matched to a gene. The V gene's germline CDR1 is SGHDT and CDR2 YYEEEE. This CDR3 contains 16 residues. This CDR3 reads CASSTRDRGKGETQYF. CDR3 DNA: TGTGCCAGCAGCACCCGGGACAGGGGGAAAGGAGAGACCCAGTACTTC.

This clone was counted between two and nine times. The chain carries TRBV9 and TRBJ2-1; no firm D call. Trimming removed 2 bases from V and 5 bases from J, with 14 bases in between. This CDR3 is built from 15 residues. Germline V gives CDR1 SGDLS, CDR2 YYNGEE. The CDR3 nucleotides are TGTGCCAGCAGCGTGACTCCCCTGCCAAACAATGAGCAGTTCTTC. Translating gives CASSVTPLPNNEQFF.

Remarks on this clone: In the same sample, other DNA sequences code for this CDR3. CDR3 in amino acids: CASSPGQGDSPLHF. The CDR3 DNA sequence: TGTGCCAGCTCACCGGGACAGGGGGATTCACCCCTCCACTTT. The chain combines TRBV18 with TRBJ1-6, with TRBD1 identical over 11 bases. The CDR3 extends over 14 amino acids. V dropped 3 bases and J dropped 8; count of bases not matched to a gene: 0. Per the germline V gene, CDR1 is KGHSH and CDR2 is LQKENI.

The V call is TRBV7-6, the J call TRBJ2-5; weak D call: TRBD2 (6 bases). The V gene lost 5 bases and the J gene lost 4 bases, with 14 bases spanning the gap. The CDR3 consists of 14 residues. Germline V gene lookup returns CDR1 SGHVS and CDR2 FNYEAQ. CDR3 protein: CASSPRPGGETQYF. In nucleotides, the CDR3 is TGTGCCAGCAGCCCGAGGCCCGGGGGAGAGACCCAGTACTTC.

The chain joins TRBV24-1 to TRBJ1-5; possible D gene TRBD1, 5 bases. CDR1 is KGHDR and CDR2 is SFDVKD in the germline V gene. V lost 4 bases, J lost 1 base, and 19 bases lay in between. The CDR3 is made up of 18 amino acids. DNA for the CDR3: TGTGCCACCAGTGACCCTGACAGCTACGAATTGAGCAATCAGCCCCAGCATTTT. This codes for CATSDPDSYELSNQPQHF.

The chain recombines TRBV5-1 with TRBJ2-7; D ambiguous. This CDR3 region has 14 residues. CDR1 SGHRS and CDR2 YFSETQ come from the germline V gene. V was shortened by 0 bases and J by 5 bases, with 12 bases between the two germline ends. In DNA form, the CDR3 reads TGCGCCAGCAGCTTGGCGGTCCCGGTCGACGAGCAGTACTTC. Its translation: CASSLAVPVDEQYF.

The J gene is TRBJ2-5, the V gene TRBV7-8; TRBD2 agrees at 12 bases. With V trimmed by 5 bases and J by 7 bases, 8 bases remained unmatched. The CDR3 has 15 amino acids. Germline assignment: CDR1 SGHVS and CDR2 FQNEAQ. The CDR3 region has the DNA TGTGCCAGCAGCGATAGGACTAGCGGGGCCACGACCCAGTACTTC. This gives the protein CASSDRTSGATTQYF.

This clone was picked up a small number of times. V and J are TRBV29-1 and TRBJ2-7; 9 positions match TRBD1. This CDR3 has 12 residues. J was trimmed by 4 bases and V by 6 bases; bases with no gene match: 4. Germline V gene sequence: CDR1 SQVTM, CDR2 ANQGSEA. CDR3 coding DNA: TGCAGCGTCGCCGGACAGGGGTACGAGCAGTACTTC. Translated: CSVAGQGYEQYF.

The gene calls are TRBV30 and TRBJ1-2, with 7 bases matching TRBD1. Trimming took 4 bases from V and 5 from J; bases not matched to a gene: 7. The CDR3 loop spans 13 amino acids. Germline V gives CDR1 GTSNPN, CDR2 SVGIG (reference sequence). This CDR3 is CAWNRGLGYGYTF. The CDR3 DNA follows: TGTGCCTGGAATAGGGGGCTAGGATATGGCTACACCTTC.